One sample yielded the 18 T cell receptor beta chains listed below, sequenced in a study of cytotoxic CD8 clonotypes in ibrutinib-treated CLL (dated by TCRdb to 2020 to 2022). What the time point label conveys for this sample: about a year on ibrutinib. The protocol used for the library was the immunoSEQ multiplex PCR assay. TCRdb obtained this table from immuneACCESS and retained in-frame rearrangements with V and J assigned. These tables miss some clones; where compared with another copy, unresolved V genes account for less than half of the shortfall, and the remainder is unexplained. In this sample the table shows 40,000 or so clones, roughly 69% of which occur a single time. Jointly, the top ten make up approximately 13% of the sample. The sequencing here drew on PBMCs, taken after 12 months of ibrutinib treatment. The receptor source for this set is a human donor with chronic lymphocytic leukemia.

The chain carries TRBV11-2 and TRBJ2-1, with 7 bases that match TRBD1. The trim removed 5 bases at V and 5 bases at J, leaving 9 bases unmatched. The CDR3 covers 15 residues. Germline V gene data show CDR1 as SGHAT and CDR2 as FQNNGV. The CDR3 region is CASSRLGQADNEQFF. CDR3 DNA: TGTGCCAGCAGCCGACTCGGACAGGCAGACAATGAGCAGTTCTTC. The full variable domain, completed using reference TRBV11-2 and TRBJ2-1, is EAGVAQSPRYKIIEKRQSVAFWCNPISGHATLYWYQQILGQGPKLLIQFQNNGVVDDSQLPKDRFSAERLKGVDSTLKIQPAKLEDSAVYLCASSRLGQADNEQFFGPGTRLTVL.

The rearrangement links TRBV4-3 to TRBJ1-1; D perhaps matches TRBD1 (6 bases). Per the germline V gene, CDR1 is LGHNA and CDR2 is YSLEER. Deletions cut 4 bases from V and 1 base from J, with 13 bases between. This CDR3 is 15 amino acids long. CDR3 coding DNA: TGCGCCAGCAGCCGCGGGGGGGGCCCGAACACTGAAGCTTTCTTT. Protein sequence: CASSRGGGPNTEAFF.

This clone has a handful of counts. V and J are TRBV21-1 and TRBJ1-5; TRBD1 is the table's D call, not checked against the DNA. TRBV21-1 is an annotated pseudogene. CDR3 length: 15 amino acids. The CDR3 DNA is TGTGCCAGCAGCAAAGCTGGGTCAGGGGATCAGCCCCAGCATTTT. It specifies CASSKAGSGDQPQHF.

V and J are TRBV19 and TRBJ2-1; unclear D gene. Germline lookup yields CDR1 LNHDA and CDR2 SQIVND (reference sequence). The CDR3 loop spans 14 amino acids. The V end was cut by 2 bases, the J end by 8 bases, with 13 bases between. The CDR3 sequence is CASSIMRKTDEQFF. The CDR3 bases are TGTGCCAGTAGTATAATGAGAAAGACCGATGAGCAGTTCTTC.

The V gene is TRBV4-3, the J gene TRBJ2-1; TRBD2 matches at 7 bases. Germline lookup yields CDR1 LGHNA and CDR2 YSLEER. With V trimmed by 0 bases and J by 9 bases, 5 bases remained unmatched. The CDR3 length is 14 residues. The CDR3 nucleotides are TGCGCCAGCAGCCAAGATCTGGGGGGGGTTGAGCAGTTCTTC. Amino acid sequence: CASSQDLGGVEQFF.

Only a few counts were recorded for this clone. The CDR3 sequence: CACPGLAGGNYEQYF. The CDR3 DNA reads as TGTGCCTGCCCGGGACTAGCGGGAGGTAATTACGAGCAGTACTTC. The V and J genes are TRBV30 and TRBJ2-7; 15 bases line up with TRBD2. Losses at the gene ends were 6 bases for V and 4 bases for J; bases not matched to a gene: 7. Germline loops: CDR1 GTSNPN, CDR2 SVGIG (reference sequence). The CDR3 covers 15 residues.

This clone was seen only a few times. In DNA form, the CDR3 reads TGTGCCAGCAGTGAACACCTCACAGATACGCAGTATTTT. Translating gives CASSEHLTDTQYF. V usage is TRBV6-1 and J usage is TRBJ2-3, with D uncertain. Germline V gives CDR1 MNHNS, CDR2 SASEGT. The length of the CDR3 is 13 residues. V dropped 2 bases and J dropped 2 bases, with 5 bases sitting between them.

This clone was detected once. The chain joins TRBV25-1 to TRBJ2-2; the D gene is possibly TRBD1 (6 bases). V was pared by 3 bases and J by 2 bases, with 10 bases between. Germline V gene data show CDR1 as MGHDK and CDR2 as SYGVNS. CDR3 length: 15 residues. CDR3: CASSDLRGNTGELFF. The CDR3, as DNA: TGTGCCAGCAGTGACCTCAGGGGAAACACCGGGGAGCTGTTTTTT.

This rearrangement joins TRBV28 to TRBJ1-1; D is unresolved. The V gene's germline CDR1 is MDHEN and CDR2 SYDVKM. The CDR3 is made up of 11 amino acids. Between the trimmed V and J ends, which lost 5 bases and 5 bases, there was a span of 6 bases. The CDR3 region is CASSGGTEAFF. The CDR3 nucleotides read TGTGCCAGCAGTGGAGGGACTGAAGCTTTCTTT.

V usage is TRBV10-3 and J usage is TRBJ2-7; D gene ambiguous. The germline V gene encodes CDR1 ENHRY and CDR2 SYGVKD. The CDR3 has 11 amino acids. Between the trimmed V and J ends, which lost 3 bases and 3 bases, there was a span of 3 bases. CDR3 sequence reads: CAISDDYEQYF. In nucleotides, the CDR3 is TGTGCCATCAGTGACGACTACGAGCAGTACTTC.

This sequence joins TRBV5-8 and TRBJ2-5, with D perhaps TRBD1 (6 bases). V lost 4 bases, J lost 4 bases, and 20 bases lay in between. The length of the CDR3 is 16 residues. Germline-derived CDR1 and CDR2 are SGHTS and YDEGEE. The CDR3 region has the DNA TGTGCCAGCAGCCCGGATCGAGGTGGGGGCATAGAGACCCAGTACTTC. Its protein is CASSPDRGGGIETQYF. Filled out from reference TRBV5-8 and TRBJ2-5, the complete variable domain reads EAGVTQSPTHLIKTRGQQATLRCSPISGHTSVYWYQQALGLGLQFLLWYDEGEERNRGNFPPRFSGRQFPNYSSELNVNALELEDSALYLCASSPDRGGGIETQYFGPGTRLLVL.

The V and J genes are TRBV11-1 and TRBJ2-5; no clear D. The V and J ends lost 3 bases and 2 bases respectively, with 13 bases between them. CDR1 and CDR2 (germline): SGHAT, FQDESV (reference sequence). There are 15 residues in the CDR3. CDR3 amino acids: CASSLMNRGQETQYF. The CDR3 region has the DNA TGTGCCAGCAGCTTGATGAACCGAGGTCAAGAGACCCAGTACTTC. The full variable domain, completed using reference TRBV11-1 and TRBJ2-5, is EAEVAQSPRYKITEKSQAVAFWCDPISGHATLYWYRQILGQGPELLVQFQDESVVDDSQLPKDRFSAERLKGVDSTLKIQPAELGDSAMYLCASSLMNRGQETQYFGPGTRLLVL.

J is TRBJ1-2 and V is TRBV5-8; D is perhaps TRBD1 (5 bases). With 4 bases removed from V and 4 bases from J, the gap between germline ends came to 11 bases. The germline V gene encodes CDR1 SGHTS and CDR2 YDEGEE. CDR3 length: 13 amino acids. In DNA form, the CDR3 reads TGTGCCAGCAGCAAAACAGGAGGCTATGGCTACACCTTC. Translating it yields CASSKTGGYGYTF.

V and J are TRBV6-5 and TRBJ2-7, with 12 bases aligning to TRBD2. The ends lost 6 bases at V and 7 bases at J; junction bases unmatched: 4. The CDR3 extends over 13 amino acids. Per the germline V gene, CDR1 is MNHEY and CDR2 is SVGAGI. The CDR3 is CASSPTSGREQYF. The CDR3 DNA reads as TGTGCCAGCAGCCCGACTAGCGGGAGAGAGCAGTACTTC.

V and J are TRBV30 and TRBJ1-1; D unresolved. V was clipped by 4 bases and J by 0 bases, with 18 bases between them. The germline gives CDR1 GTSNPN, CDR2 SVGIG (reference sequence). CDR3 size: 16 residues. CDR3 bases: TGTGCCTGGACCATCTGGGGTGGCAGCATGAACACTGAAGCTTTCTTT. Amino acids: CAWTIWGGSMNTEAFF.

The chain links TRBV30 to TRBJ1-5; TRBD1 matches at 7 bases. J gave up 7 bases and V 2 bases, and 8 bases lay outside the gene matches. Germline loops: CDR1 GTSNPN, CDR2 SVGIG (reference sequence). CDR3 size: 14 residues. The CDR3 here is CAWSNRGPGQPQHF. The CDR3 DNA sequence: TGTGCCTGGAGTAACAGGGGCCCCGGGCAGCCCCAGCATTTT. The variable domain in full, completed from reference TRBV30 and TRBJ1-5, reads SQTIHQWPATLVQPVGSPLSLECTVEGTSNPNLYWYRQAAGRGLQLLFYSVGIGQISSEVPQNLSASRPQDRQFILSSKKLLLSDSGFYLCAWSNRGPGQPQHFGDGTRLSIL.

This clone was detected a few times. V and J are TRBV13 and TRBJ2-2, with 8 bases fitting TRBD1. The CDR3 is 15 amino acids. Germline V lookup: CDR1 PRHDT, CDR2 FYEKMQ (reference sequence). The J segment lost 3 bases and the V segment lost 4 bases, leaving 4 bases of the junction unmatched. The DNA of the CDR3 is TGTGCCAGCAGCTCAGGGACAGGAGACACCGGGGAGCTGTTTTTT. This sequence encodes CASSSGTGDTGELFF.

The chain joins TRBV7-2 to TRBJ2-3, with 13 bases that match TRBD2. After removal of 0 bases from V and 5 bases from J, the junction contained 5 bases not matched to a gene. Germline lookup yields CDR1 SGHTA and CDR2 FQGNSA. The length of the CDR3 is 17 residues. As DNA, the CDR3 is TGTGCCAGCAGCTTAGCCTGGACTAGCGGGAGTCTAGATACGCAGTATTTT. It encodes CASSLAWTSGSLDTQYF. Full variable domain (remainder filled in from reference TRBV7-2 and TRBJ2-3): GAGVSQSPSNKVTEKGKDVELRCDPISGHTALYWYRQSLGQGLEFLIYFQGNSAPDKSGLPSDRFSAERTGGSVSTLTIQRTQQEDSAVYLCASSLAWTSGSLDTQYFGPGTRLTVL.